This is a list of T cell receptor beta chains from one sample in a study of T cells in Graves' hyperthyroidism and ophthalmopathy. TCRdb fed the multiplex PCR reads into MiXCR, producing one record per CDR3 protein. The top ten clones hold about 17% of a sample with 550,000 to 600,000 distinct CDR3 sequences, approximately 15% of them seen once. The material sequenced was blood. The receptors come from a woman aged 18 to 35 with Graves' hyperthyroidism. Each CDR3 is given without its conserved first and last residue. The order of the fields is V gene, D gene, J gene, CDR3 protein. D genes are given only for firm matches.

v_gene: TRBV12-3/TRBV12-4
d_gene: NA
j_gene: TRBJ1-1
CDR3aa: ASSLSPGSTEAF

v_gene: TRBV28
d_gene: TRBD2
j_gene: TRBJ2-2
CDR3aa: AISPLAGGVGELF

v_gene: TRBV15
d_gene: NA
j_gene: TRBJ2-3
CDR3aa: ATSSSQERTDTQY

v_gene: TRBV10-3
d_gene: TRBD1
j_gene: TRBJ2-1
CDR3aa: AIRNTGGTNNEQF

v_gene: TRBV28
d_gene: NA
j_gene: TRBJ2-5
CDR3aa: ASSMGHQETQY

v_gene: TRBV5-5
d_gene: NA
j_gene: TRBJ2-2
CDR3aa: ASSLMTGELF

v_gene: TRBV11-3
d_gene: TRBD1
j_gene: TRBJ2-4
CDR3aa: ASSLSPGQGGAVYIQY

v_gene: TRBV20-1
d_gene: TRBD2
j_gene: TRBJ2-2
CDR3aa: SVPLAGGATGELF

v_gene: TRBV11-2
d_gene: TRBD1
j_gene: TRBJ1-1
CDR3aa: ASSPTGGEVMNTEAF

v_gene: TRBV10-1
d_gene: NA
j_gene: TRBJ1-1
CDR3aa: ASSGQDTEAF

v_gene: TRBV5-1
d_gene: TRBD2
j_gene: TRBJ2-3
CDR3aa: ASSPGLAGPLTQY

v_gene: TRBV4-3
d_gene: TRBD1
j_gene: TRBJ2-3
CDR3aa: ASSNSRGLDTQY

v_gene: TRBV7-8
d_gene: NA
j_gene: TRBJ2-1
CDR3aa: ASSPEGTRHSNEQF

v_gene: TRBV29-1
d_gene: NA
j_gene: TRBJ2-1
CDR3aa: SVETTVTNEQF

v_gene: TRBV7-8
d_gene: TRBD2
j_gene: TRBJ2-1
CDR3aa: ASSLGSAGVVYNEQF

v_gene: TRBV2
d_gene: TRBD2
j_gene: TRBJ2-2
CDR3aa: ASRFGLARISGELF

v_gene: TRBV6-2/TRBV6-3
d_gene: NA
j_gene: TRBJ2-1
CDR3aa: ASSYSKGGQRNEQF

v_gene: TRBV2
d_gene: NA
j_gene: TRBJ2-1
CDR3aa: ASSDPGLNYNEQF

v_gene: TRBV5-1
d_gene: TRBD1
j_gene: TRBJ2-1
CDR3aa: ASSSGQGLGEQF

v_gene: TRBV30
d_gene: NA
j_gene: TRBJ2-1
CDR3aa: AWSPGSSYSEQF

v_gene: TRBV5-1
d_gene: TRBD2
j_gene: TRBJ2-2
CDR3aa: ASSGLAPDTGELF

v_gene: TRBV6-5
d_gene: TRBD2
j_gene: TRBJ2-5
CDR3aa: ASSSRLAGGETQY

v_gene: TRBV9
d_gene: NA
j_gene: TRBJ1-5
CDR3aa: ASSAQGGANQPQH

v_gene: TRBV18
d_gene: NA
j_gene: TRBJ2-1
CDR3aa: ASSPMWHEQF

v_gene: TRBV2
d_gene: NA
j_gene: TRBJ2-7
CDR3aa: ASRVAELSYEQY

v_gene: TRBV5-5
d_gene: NA
j_gene: TRBJ1-1
CDR3aa: ASSSGNRAFNTEAF

v_gene: TRBV19
d_gene: NA
j_gene: TRBJ1-1
CDR3aa: ASSTLGGTEAF

v_gene: TRBV29-1
d_gene: NA
j_gene: TRBJ1-3
CDR3aa: SAARGGGNTIY